Sequencing of this T cell receptor (beta chain) was carried out in a study of T-cell reconstitution after alpha-beta-depleted transplantation in children. V dropped 0 bases and J dropped 0 bases, with 19 bases sitting between them. The CDR3 extends over 19 amino acids. Germline values: CDR1 LGHNA, CDR2 YNFKEQ. Preparation of the TCRbeta library used unique molecular identifiers. TCRdb re-derived calls from the PCR reads in MiXCR, one entry per CDR3 protein. The data show 450,000 to 550,000 distinct CDR3 sequences, 9.5% to 12% seen once. This clonotype was detected a few times. The receptor was derived from a female patient aged 2-10 years who had a stem cell transplant for aplastic anemia, so the T cells may come from the graft donor. The chain couples TRBV4-2 to TRBJ2-3; TRBD2 might be the D (5 bases). Sample: PBMCs, mostly from graft donor cells, taken 180 days after TCRalphabeta/CD19-depleted stem cell transplant. CDR3 in DNA: TGTGCCAGCAGCCAAGATCCAGTAGGGCGGGCTAGTAGCACAGATACGCAGTATTTT. It specifies CASSQDPVGRASSTDTQYF.